The clone carrying this TCR beta chain was detected many times. Its cognate antigen is unknown. Newly diagnosed patients aged 18 to 65 had hyperthyroidism of under 2 months' duration. This specimen comes from a study of T cells in Graves' hyperthyroidism and ophthalmopathy. The CDR3 runs 16 residues. Per germline, CDR1 MNHNY and CDR2 SVGAGI (reference sequence). Trimming stripped 2 bases from V and 4 bases from J, with 17 bases between. Study-level points and caveats: Ophthalmopathy and stable hyperthyroidism were told apart by a 13 V-J model.

Template material for amplifying TCR beta CDR3 regions consisted of RNA transcripts. First-round RT-PCR targeting the TCR CDR3 was performed with the HTBI primer set. TCRdb recomputed calls from the multiplex PCR reads with MiXCR, one row per CDR3 protein. Of about 200,000 distinct CDR3 sequences listed, less than 20% were seen once; the top ten hold about 56%. The genes are TRBV6-6 and TRBJ1-2, with D perhaps matching TRBD1 (6 bases). The source material was blood. This clonotype was obtained from a woman between 45 and 65 years old with Graves' hyperthyroidism. CDR3 loop: CASSYTNGGLGYGYTF. In DNA, the CDR3 is TGTGCCAGCAGTTACACCAACGGGGGGCTCGGCTATGGCTACACCTTC.